The clone carrying this T cell receptor beta chain is a singleton in its sample. Antigen specificity is unknown. The data were taken from a study of shared clonotypes between healthy human individuals. How the authors handled the data: Because ImmunoSEQ provided only junction sequences with no quality scores, the filtering differed. The protocol was immunoSEQ multiplex PCR, while the TCRdb copy is restricted to in-frame clones and leaves out a portion. V and J calls and clone size are given by that table; D and trimming were obtained from the DNA. This repertoire shows hundreds of thousands of clones, 96% found once; its top ten account for around 0.1%. Positive CCR7 selection of CD45RO-negative cells yielded the naive CD8 cells, and terminally differentiated effector memory CD45RA+ cells were excluded. Nashville, Tennessee was home to all donors, each a Caucasian adult. This CDR3 contains 13 residues. Unmatched junction bases numbered 12, after V lost 9 bases and J lost 7 bases. The germline V gene has CDR1 LNHDA and CDR2 SQIVND (reference sequence).

Whole-study results and caveats: Investigators expected sequencing depth to affect clonotype sharing among donors. Having only a few donors restricted how much genetic and exposure-history diversity was captured.

The chain employs TRBV19 and TRBJ2-7; 7 positions agree with TRBD1. Sequenced input: naive CD8+ T cells sorted from blood. The sequence derives from a woman between 25 and 40 years old in good health. In DNA, the CDR3 is TGTGCCAGCCGGGACAGCAATACGATGGAGCAGTACTTC. It translates to CASRDSNTMEQYF.